The clone carrying this T cell receptor (beta chain) showed up just once. CDR3 length equals 13 residues. Trimming took 3 bases from V and 5 from J, leaving 8 bases between them. Germline values: CDR1 SGDLS, CDR2 YYNGEE. The data derive from a study of control samples from healthy donors and cancer patients. Sequencing used immunoSEQ multiplex PCR; TCRdb keeps in-frame clones, though not all of them. Here the sample spans about 140,000 clones, around 88% being singletons. The rearrangement joins TRBV9 to TRBJ1-4; no firm D call. The sample comprised blood. The receptor was isolated from a man aged 18 to 29 in good health. The CDR3: CASSGQTNEKLFF. The CDR3 coding sequence is TGTGCCAGCAGCGGGCAGACCAATGAAAAACTGTTTTTT.